This entry describes one TCR beta chain. This record comes from a study of blood T cell repertoires in COVID-19. Study in general: From the United States, Italy and Spain came samples of acute and convalescent COVID-19.

In the original workflow: How many nucleated cells were present was estimated from reference gene primer amplification. Using immunoSEQ multiplex PCR, the repertoire was profiled, and TCRdb retains in-frame clones only, with some absent. From that table come the V and J calls and clone size; the DNA was used to work out D and trimming. The sample gives about 94,000 clones, 80% to 85% of which show up once; around 6.9% is in the top ten. CDR1 and CDR2 from the germline V gene are KGHSH and LQKENI. Trimming at V came to 0 bases and at J to 2 bases, leaving 3 bases not matched to a gene. This CDR3 is 15 amino acids long.

Material for sequencing was peripheral blood. The origin of this receptor is a man aged 60 to 69 with acute or convalescent COVID-19. The V gene is TRBV18, the J gene TRBJ2-7; 8 bases are a match to TRBD2. The CDR3 loop reads CASSPPTSGAYEQYF. CDR3 coding DNA: TGTGCCAGCTCACCACCTACTAGCGGAGCCTACGAGCAGTACTTC. Using reference TRBV18 and TRBJ2-7 for the parts outside the CDR3, the full variable domain is NAGVMQNPRHLVRRRGQEARLRCSPMKGHSHVYWYRQLPEEGLKFMVYLQKENIIDESGMPKERFSAEFPKEGPSILRIQQVVRGDSAAYFCASSPPTSGAYEQYFGPGTRLTVT.